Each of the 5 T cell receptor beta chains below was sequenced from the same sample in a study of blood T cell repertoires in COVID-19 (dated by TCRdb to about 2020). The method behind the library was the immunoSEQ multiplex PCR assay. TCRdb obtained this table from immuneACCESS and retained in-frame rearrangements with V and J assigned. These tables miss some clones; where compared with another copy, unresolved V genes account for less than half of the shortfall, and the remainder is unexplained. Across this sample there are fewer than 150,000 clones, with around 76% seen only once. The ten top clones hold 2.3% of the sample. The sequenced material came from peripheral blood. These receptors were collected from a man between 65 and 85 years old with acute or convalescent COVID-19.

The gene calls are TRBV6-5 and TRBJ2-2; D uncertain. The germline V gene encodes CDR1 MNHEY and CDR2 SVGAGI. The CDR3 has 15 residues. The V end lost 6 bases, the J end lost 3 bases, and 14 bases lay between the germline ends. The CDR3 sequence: CASRSGLGDTGELFF. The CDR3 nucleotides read TGTGCCAGCAGATCCGGCTTGGGCGACACCGGGGAGCTGTTTTTT.

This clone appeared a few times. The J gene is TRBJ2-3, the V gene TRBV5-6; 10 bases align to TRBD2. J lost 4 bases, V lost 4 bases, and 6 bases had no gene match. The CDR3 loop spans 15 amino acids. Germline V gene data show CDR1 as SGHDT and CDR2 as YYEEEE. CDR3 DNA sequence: TGTGCCAGCAGCGGGGCTCTAGCGGGGGCAGATACGCAGTATTTT. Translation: CASSGALAGADTQYF. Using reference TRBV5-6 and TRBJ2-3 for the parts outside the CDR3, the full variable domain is DAGVTQSPTHLIKTRGQQVTLRCSPKSGHDTVSWYQQALGQGPQFIFQYYEEEERQRGNFPDRFSGHQFPNYSSELNVNALLLGDSALYLCASSGALAGADTQYFGPGTRLTVL.

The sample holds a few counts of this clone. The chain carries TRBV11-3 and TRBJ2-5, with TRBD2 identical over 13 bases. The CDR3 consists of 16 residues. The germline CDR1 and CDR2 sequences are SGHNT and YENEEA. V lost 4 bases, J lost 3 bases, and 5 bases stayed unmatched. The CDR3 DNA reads TGTGCCAGCAGCTCCCGCGGGACTAGCGGGGAAGAGACCCAGTACTTC. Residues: CASSSRGTSGEETQYF. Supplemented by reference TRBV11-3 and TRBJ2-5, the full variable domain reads EAGVVQSPRYKIIEKKQPVAFWCNPISGHNTLYWYLQNLGQGPELLIRYENEEAVDDSQLPKDRFSAERLKGVDSTLKIQPAELGDSAVYLCASSSRGTSGEETQYFGPGTRLLVL.

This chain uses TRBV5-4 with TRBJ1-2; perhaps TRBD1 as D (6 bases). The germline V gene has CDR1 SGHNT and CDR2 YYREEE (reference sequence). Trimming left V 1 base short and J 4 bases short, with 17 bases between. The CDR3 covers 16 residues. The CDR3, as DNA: TGTGCCAGCAGCTTGCCCGGGACACCAAACCCCTATGGCTACACCTTC. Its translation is CASSLPGTPNPYGYTF.

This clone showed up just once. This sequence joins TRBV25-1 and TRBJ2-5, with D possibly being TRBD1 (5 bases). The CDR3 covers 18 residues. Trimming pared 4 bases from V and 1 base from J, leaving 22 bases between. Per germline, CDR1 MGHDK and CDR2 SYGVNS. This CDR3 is CASSGHHPGLRGQETQYF. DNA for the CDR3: TGTGCCAGCAGTGGACACCATCCAGGTTTAAGGGGCCAAGAGACCCAGTACTTC.